This is a list of T cell receptor beta chains from one sample in a study of cytomegalovirus exposure and HLA in healthy donors. Sequenced by immunoSEQ multiplex PCR; TCRdb stores in-frame clones only, minus some. The table records under 200,000 clones, 75% to 90% of them present only once. The specimen sequenced was PBMCs. These receptor sequences come from a woman under 40 in good health and CMV-seronegative. Each CDR3 is given with its conserved first and last residue. A D gene is named only where the DNA matches it firmly. Clone size is given for some rows only: seen once, a few or many times, or a class if the clone is expanded.

CASSLGGTSLHEQYF TGCGCCAGCAGCTTGGGTGGGACTTCCCTCCACGAGCAGTACTTC TRBJ2-7 TRBV5-1 - -
CASSRTGTSVYNEQFF TGTGCCAGCAGCCGGACCGGGACTAGCGTCTACAATGAGCAGTTCTTC TRBJ2-1 TRBV11-2 TRBD2 once
CASSLEGQGFNEQYF TGCGCCAGCAGCTTGGAGGGTCAGGGGTTCAACGAGCAGTACTTC TRBJ2-7 TRBV5-1 - -
CASSQDQASGSMVDTQYF TGCGCCAGCAGCCAAGATCAGGCTAGCGGGAGTATGGTAGATACGCAGTATTTT TRBJ2-3 TRBV4-1 TRBD2 -
CASRWATDTEAFF TGCGCCAGCAGGTGGGCTACGGACACTGAAGCTTTCTTT TRBJ1-1 TRBV5-1 - -
CASSPGRPGSYGYTF TGTGCCAGCAGTCCCGGGAGACCTGGGAGCTATGGCTACACCTTC TRBJ1-2 TRBV28 - -
CASSTGTTNEKLFF TGTGCCAGCTCAACCGGGACAACAAATGAAAAACTGTTTTTT TRBJ1-4 TRBV18 - -
CASLNRFGFDEKLFF TGTGCCAGCTTAAACAGGTTTGGCTTTGATGAAAAACTGTTTTTT TRBJ1-4 TRBV6-1 - -
CASSEQGNQPQHF TGTGCCAGCAGTGAACAGGGAAATCAGCCCCAGCATTTT TRBJ1-5 TRBV2 - -
CASTLGQANTEAFF TGTGCCAGCACCTTGGGACAGGCGAACACTGAAGCTTTCTTT TRBJ1-1 TRBV6-6 TRBD1 -
CSASRGPTYEQYF TGCAGCGCCTCGAGAGGGCCCACTTACGAGCAGTACTTC TRBJ2-7 TRBV29-1 - -
CSVALMSTDTQYF TGCAGCGTTGCTCTTATGAGCACCGATACGCAGTATTTT TRBJ2-3 TRBV29-1 - -
CASSRTGGGYTF TGTGCCAGCAGCCGGACAGGGGGCGGCTACACCTTC TRBJ1-2 TRBV13 TRBD1 -
CASRQGINQPQHF TGTGCCAGTAGACAGGGCATTAATCAGCCCCAGCATTTT TRBJ1-5 TRBV6-5 TRBD1 -
CASSVPSTGELFF TGTGCCAGCAGCGTACCGAGCACCGGGGAGCTGTTTTTT TRBJ2-2 TRBV9 - -
CASSEAWTSGRVGEQFF TGTGCCAGCAGTGAAGCTTGGACTAGCGGGAGGGTAGGTGAGCAGTTCTTC TRBJ2-1 TRBV6-1 TRBD2 -
CASSQAGWDTQYF TGCGCCAGCAGCCAAGCGGGGTGGGATACGCAGTATTTT TRBJ2-3 TRBV4-1 - -
CASVYQETQYF TGCGCCAGCGTATACCAAGAGACCCAGTACTTC TRBJ2-5 TRBV10-2 - -
CASSPGENYEQYF TGTGCCAGCAGCCCGGGGGAGAACTACGAGCAGTACTTC TRBJ2-7 TRBV7-6 - -
CASSLGTGVADTQYF TGTGCCAGCAGCTTAGGGACAGGGGTAGCAGATACGCAGTATTTT TRBJ2-3 TRBV13 TRBD1 -
CASRDEGANTIYF TGTGCCAGTAGGGACGAGGGGGCAAACACCATATATTTT TRBJ1-3 TRBV19 TRBD1 -
CATSLQRDAAQFF TGTGCCACCAGTCTTCAGCGGGATGCTGCGCAGTTCTTC TRBJ2-1 TRBV15 TRBD2 -
CASSVGGRASGANVLTF TGTGCCAGCAGCGTTGGTGGCAGGGCATCTGGGGCCAACGTCCTGACTTTC TRBJ2-6 TRBV9 - -
CASSPRDRGLNEQFF TGTGCCAGCAGCCCGAGGGACAGGGGGCTGAATGAGCAGTTCTTC TRBJ2-1 TRBV7-9 TRBD1 -
CASSLQRAQETQYF TGCGCCAGCAGTTTACAGAGAGCCCAAGAGACCCAGTACTTC TRBJ2-5 TRBV5-1 - -
CASSRTEVPTYEQYF TGTGCCAGCAGCAGGACGGAGGTCCCCACCTACGAGCAGTACTTC TRBJ2-7 TRBV6-5 - -
CASSFSGLAGAGANVLTF TGCGCCAGCAGCTTCTCCGGTTTAGCGGGAGCTGGGGCCAACGTCCTGACTTTC TRBJ2-6 TRBV5-1 TRBD2 -
CASNGQGGITDTQYF TGTGCCAGCAATGGACAGGGTGGTATCACAGATACGCAGTATTTT TRBJ2-3 TRBV2 TRBD1 once
CSSSSGRGYEQYF TGTTCCAGCAGCTCTGGCAGGGGGTACGAGCAGTACTTC TRBJ2-7 TRBV7-9 TRBD1 -
CASSPRQGNTEAFF TGTGCCAGCAGCCCCCGACAGGGGAACACTGAAGCTTTCTTT TRBJ1-1 TRBV4-2 TRBD1 once
CASSERGASREQYF TGTGCCAGCAGTGAACGGGGTGCCTCCCGCGAGCAGTACTTC TRBJ2-7 TRBV6-1 - -
CASSELSATNEKLFF TGTGCCAGCAGTGAACTCAGTGCAACTAATGAAAAACTGTTTTTT TRBJ1-4 TRBV2 - -
CATSRGRSSGANVLTF TGTGCCACCAGCAGAGGGCGGTCCTCTGGGGCCAACGTCCTGACTTTC TRBJ2-6 TRBV15 - -
CAWSPMNTEAFF TGTGCCTGGAGTCCCATGAACACTGAAGCTTTCTTT TRBJ1-1 TRBV30 - -
CASGPSGGRYNEQFF TGTGCCAGCGGCCCTAGCGGGGGGAGGTACAATGAGCAGTTCTTC TRBJ2-1 TRBV6-4 TRBD2 -
CASRPFNRDRGFGNTEAFF TGCGCCAGCAGGCCGTTTAACCGGGACAGGGGTTTCGGGAACACTGAAGCTTTCTTT TRBJ1-1 TRBV5-1 TRBD1 -
CASSVEGGRAYNEQFF TGTGCCAGCAGTGTGGAAGGCGGGAGGGCCTACAATGAGCAGTTCTTC TRBJ2-1 TRBV2 TRBD2 -
CASTWTGGTDTQYF TGTGCCAGCACATGGACAGGGGGGACAGATACGCAGTATTTT TRBJ2-3 TRBV7-8 TRBD1 -
CAWSASGDQPQHF TGTGCCTGGAGCGCCAGCGGCGATCAGCCCCAGCATTTT TRBJ1-5 TRBV30 - -
CASTGTEEETQYF TGTGCCAGCACTGGGACAGAAGAAGAGACCCAGTACTTC TRBJ2-5 TRBV2 TRBD1 -
CASSLRQGSIYEQYF TGCGCCAGCAGCCTAAGACAGGGATCCATCTACGAGCAGTACTTC TRBJ2-7 TRBV4-1 TRBD1 -
CASSVFTRNTEAFF TGTGCCAGCAGTGTCTTCACAAGGAACACTGAAGCTTTCTTT TRBJ1-1 TRBV6-1 - -
CASSQGTYNSPLHF TGCGCCAGCAGCCAAGGAACTTATAATTCACCCCTCCACTTT TRBJ1-6 TRBV4-1 - -
CASSERGGGNTGELFF TGTGCCAGCAGCGAGAGGGGCGGGGGGAACACCGGGGAGCTGTTTTTT TRBJ2-2 TRBV9 TRBD2 -
CASSSLAGAVDTQYF TGTGCCAGCAGCTCGCTAGCGGGAGCGGTAGATACGCAGTATTTT TRBJ2-3 TRBV7-8 TRBD2 -
CASSLDNEQYF TGTGCCAGCAGCTTAGACAACGAGCAGTACTTC TRBJ2-7 TRBV11-2 - -
CASSHIPGTGLNEQYF TGCGCCAGCAGCCATATTCCCGGGACAGGGTTAAACGAGCAGTACTTC TRBJ2-7 TRBV4-1 TRBD1 -
CASSLGAANEKLFF TGCGCCAGCAGCTTAGGGGCGGCTAATGAAAAACTGTTTTTT TRBJ1-4 TRBV5-1 - -
CASSYVGVGNEQFF TGTGCCAGCAGTTACGTGGGAGTCGGCAATGAGCAGTTCTTC TRBJ2-1 TRBV6-6 - -
CASSFGGANVLTF TGTGCCAGCAGCTTTGGGGGGGCCAACGTCCTGACCTTC TRBJ2-6 TRBV7-9 - -
CASSAYRGQIGELFF TGTGCCAGCAGTGCCTACAGGGGGCAAATCGGGGAGCTGTTTTTT TRBJ2-2 TRBV6-1 TRBD1 -
CASSGSGPEQFF TGTGCCAGCAGTGGGAGCGGGCCTGAGCAGTTCTTC TRBJ2-1 TRBV2 - -
CASSLTEAEHEQFF TGTGCCAGCAGTTTGACCGAGGCAGAGCATGAGCAGTTCTTC TRBJ2-1 TRBV28 - -
CASSQVGGGRADEQFF TGTGCCAGCAGCCAAGTGGGGGGCGGGAGGGCCGATGAGCAGTTCTTC TRBJ2-1 TRBV14 TRBD2 -
CASSLKLGTPWTQYF TGTGCCAGCAGCTTAAAACTCGGGACACCTTGGACGCAGTATTTT TRBJ2-3 TRBV7-3 - few